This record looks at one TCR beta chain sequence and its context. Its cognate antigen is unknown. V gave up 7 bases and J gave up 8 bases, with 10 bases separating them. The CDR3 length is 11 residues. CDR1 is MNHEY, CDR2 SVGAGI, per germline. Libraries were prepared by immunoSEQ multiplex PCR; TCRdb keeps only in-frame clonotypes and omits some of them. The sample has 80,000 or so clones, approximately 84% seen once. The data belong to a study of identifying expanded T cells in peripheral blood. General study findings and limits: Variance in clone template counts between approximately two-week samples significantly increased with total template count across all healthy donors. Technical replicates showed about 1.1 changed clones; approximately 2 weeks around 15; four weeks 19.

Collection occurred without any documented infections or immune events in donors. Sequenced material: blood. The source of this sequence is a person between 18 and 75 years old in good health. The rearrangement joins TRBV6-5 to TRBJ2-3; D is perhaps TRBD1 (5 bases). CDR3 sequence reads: CASTRGFTQYF. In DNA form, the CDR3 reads TGTGCCAGCACTAGGGGTTTTACGCAGTATTTT.